A single T cell receptor (beta chain) is shown here with its context. Its antigen is unidentified. This entry belongs to a study of identical twins. Whole-study results and caveats: Carriage of fewer insertions was seen in abundant cord blood beta clonotypes, whereas memory repertoires showed none. Cross-sectional statistics, not tracking of the same donors, supported the conclusions.

CDR3 length: 17 amino acids. With V trimmed by 4 bases and J by 0 bases, 7 bases remained unmatched. Per the germline V gene, CDR1 is LGHDT and CDR2 is YNNKEL (reference sequence). TCRdb passed the 5' RACE reads through MiXCR, listing each CDR3 protein once. The data show 450,000 or so distinct CDR3 sequences, 14% seen once. Another study also made use of these data, one on yellow fever vaccine responses in identical twins.

This sequence was found in a woman aged 18-29 years in good health. The rearrangement joins TRBV3-1 to TRBJ2-7; 12 nucleotides match TRBD2. The specimen was CD4+ T cells sorted from blood. CDR3 in amino acids: CASSPHGTSGPSYEQYF. The CDR3, as DNA: TGTGCCAGCAGCCCACATGGGACTAGCGGGCCCTCCTACGAGCAGTACTTC.